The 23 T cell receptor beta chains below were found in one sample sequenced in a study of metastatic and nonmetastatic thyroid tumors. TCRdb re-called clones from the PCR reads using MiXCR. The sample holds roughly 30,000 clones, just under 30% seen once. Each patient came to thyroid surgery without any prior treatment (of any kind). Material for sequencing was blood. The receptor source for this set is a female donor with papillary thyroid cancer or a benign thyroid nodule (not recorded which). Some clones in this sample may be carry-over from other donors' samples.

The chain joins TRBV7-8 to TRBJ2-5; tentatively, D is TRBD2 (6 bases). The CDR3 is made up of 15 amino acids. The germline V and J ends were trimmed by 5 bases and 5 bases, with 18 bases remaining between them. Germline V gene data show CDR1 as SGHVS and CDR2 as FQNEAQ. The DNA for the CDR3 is TGTGCCAGCAGCCCAGGGAGGAATAGTAGGGAGACCCAGTACTTC. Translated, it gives CASSPGRNSRETQYF.

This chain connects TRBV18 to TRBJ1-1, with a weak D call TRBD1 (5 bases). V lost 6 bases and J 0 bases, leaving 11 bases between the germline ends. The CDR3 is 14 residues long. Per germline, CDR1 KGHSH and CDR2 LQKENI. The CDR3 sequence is CASSRDRLNTEAFF. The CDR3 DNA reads TGTGCCAGCTCTCGCGACAGATTGAACACTGAAGCTTTCTTT. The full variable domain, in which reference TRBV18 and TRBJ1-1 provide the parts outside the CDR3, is NAGVMQNPRHLVRRRGQEARLRCSPMKGHSHVYWYRQLPEEGLKFMVYLQKENIIDESGMPKERFSAEFPKEGPSILRIQQVVRGDSAAYFCASSRDRLNTEAFFGQGTRLTVV.

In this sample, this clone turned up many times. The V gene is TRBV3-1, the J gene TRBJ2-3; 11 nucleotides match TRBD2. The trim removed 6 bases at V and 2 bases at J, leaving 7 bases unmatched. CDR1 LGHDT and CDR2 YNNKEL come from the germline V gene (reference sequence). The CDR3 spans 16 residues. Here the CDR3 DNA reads TGTGCCAGCAGTCGAGGGACTAGCGGATACACAGATACGCAGTATTTT. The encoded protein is CASSRGTSGYTDTQYF.

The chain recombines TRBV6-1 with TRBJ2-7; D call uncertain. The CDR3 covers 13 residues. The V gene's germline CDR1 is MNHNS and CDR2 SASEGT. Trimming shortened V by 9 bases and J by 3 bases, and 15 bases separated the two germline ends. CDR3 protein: CARWRQTNYEQYF. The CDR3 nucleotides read TGTGCCAGGTGGCGGCAGACCAACTACGAGCAGTACTTC.

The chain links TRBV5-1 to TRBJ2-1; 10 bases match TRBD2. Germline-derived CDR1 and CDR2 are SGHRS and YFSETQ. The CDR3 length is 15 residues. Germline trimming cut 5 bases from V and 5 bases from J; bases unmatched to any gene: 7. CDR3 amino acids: CASRLGLAGDNEQFF. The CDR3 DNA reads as TGCGCCAGCAGGCTCGGTCTAGCGGGGGACAATGAGCAGTTCTTC.

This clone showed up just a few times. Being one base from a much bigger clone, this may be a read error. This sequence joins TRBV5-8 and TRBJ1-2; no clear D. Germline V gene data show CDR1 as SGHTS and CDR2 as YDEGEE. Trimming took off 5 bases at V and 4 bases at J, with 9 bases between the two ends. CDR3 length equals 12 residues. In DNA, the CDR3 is TGTGCCAGCAGATTGTTGACCTATGGCTACACCTTC. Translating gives CASRLLTYGYTF.

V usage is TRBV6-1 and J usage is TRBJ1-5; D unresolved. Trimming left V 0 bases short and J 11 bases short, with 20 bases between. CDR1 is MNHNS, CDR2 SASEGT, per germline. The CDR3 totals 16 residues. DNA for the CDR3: TGTGCCAGCAGTGAAGCGTACAATGCCGGAGTTCCCTCCCAGCATTTT. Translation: CASSEAYNAGVPSQHF.

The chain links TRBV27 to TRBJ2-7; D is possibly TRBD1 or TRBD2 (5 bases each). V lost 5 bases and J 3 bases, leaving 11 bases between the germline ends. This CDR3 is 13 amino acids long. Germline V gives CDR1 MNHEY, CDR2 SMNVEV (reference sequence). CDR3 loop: CASSPGRSYEQYF. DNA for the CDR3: TGTGCCAGCAGTCCGGGACGGAGCTACGAGCAGTACTTC.

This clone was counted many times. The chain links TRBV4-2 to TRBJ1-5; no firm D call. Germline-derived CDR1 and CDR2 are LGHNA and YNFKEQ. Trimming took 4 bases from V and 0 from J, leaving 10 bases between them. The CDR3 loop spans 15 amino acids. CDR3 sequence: CASSRDTDSNQPQHF. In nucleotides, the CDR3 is TGTGCCAGCAGCCGCGACACAGATAGCAATCAGCCCCAGCATTTT.

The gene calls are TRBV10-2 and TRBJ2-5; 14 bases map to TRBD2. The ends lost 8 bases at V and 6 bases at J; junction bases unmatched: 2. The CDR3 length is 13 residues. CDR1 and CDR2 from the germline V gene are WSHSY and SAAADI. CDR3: CASGTSGSKTQYF. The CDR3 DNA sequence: TGCGCCAGCGGGACTAGCGGGAGCAAGACCCAGTACTTC.

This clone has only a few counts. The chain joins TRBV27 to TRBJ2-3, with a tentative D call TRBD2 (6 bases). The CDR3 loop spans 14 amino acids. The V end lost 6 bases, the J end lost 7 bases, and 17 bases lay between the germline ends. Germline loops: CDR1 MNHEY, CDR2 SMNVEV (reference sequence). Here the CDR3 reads CASSPTAGSHTQYF. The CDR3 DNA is TGTGCCAGCAGCCCTACTGCGGGGTCACATACGCAGTATTTT.

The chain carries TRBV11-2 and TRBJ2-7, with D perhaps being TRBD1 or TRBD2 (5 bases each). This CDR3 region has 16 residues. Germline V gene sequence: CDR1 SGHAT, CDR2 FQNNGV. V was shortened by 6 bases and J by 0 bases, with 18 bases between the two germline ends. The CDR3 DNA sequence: TGTGCCAGCAGGCCAATAGTCACCGGGGCCTCCTACGAGCAGTACTTC. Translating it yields CASRPIVTGASYEQYF.

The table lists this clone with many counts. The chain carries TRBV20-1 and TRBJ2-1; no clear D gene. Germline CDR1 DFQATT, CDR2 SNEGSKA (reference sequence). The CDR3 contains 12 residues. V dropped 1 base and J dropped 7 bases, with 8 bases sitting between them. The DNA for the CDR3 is TGCAGTGCTAGAGGTCGAATAAATGAGCAGTTCTTC. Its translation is CSARGRINEQFF.

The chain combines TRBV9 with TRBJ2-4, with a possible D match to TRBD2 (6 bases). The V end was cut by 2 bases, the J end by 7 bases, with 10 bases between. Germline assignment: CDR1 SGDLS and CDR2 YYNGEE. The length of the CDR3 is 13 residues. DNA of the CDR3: TGTGCCAGCAGCGTTGGGGGGAGCAACATTCAGTACTTC. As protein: CASSVGGSNIQYF.

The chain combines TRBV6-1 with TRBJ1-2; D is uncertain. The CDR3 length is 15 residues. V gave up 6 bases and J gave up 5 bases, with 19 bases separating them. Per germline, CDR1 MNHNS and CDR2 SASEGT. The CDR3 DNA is TGTGCCAGCAGCTCCCTCCCCAGCGGCCCATATGGCTACACCTTC. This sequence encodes CASSSLPSGPYGYTF.

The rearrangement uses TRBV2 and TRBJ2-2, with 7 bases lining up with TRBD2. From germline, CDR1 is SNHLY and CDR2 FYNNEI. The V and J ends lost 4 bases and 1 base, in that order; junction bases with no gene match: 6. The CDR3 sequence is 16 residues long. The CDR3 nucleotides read TGTGCCAGCAGTGCCTCTGGCGGGAGGAACACCGGGGAGCTGTTTTTT. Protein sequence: CASSASGGRNTGELFF.

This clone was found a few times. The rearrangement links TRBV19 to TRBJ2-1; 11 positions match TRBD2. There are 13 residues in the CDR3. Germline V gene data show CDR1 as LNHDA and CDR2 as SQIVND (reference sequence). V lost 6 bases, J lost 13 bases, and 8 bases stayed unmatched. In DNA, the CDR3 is TGTGCCAGTAGCGCCGGGACTAGCGGAACTCAGTTCTTC. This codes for CASSAGTSGTQFF.

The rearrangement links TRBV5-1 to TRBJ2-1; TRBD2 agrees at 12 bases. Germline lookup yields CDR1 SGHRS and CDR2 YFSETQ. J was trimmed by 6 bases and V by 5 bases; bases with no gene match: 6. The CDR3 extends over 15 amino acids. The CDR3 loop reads CASRPLAGGSNEQFF. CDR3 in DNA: TGCGCCAGCAGGCCCCTAGCGGGAGGGAGCAATGAGCAGTTCTTC.

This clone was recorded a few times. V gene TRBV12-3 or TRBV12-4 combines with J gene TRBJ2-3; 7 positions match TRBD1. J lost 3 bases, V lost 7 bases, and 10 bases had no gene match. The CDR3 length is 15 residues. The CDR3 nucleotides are TGTGCCAGCACCAAAGGGGGCTTTCGAACAGATACGCAGTATTTT. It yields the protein CASTKGGFRTDTQYF.

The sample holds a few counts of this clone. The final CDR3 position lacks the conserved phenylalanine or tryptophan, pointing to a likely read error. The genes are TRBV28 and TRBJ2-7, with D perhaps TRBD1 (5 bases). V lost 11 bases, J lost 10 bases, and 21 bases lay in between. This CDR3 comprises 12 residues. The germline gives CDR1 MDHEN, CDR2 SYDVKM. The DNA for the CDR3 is TGTGCCGGCGAAGGGGATGGCCGTCCCCAGTACCTC. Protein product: CAGEGDGRPQYL.

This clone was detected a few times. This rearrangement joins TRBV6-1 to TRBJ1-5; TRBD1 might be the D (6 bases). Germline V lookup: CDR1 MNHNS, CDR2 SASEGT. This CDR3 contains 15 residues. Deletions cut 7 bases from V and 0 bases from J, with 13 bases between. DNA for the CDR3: TGTGCCAGCAACCGGGACACATATAGCAATCAGCCCCAGCATTTT. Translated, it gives CASNRDTYSNQPQHF.

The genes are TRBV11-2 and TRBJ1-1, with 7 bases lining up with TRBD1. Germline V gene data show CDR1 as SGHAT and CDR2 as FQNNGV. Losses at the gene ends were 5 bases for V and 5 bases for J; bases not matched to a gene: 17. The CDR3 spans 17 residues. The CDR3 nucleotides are TGTGCCAGCAGCCCGAGGGGGGAGACAGGGAAGAAGACTGAAGCTTTCTTT. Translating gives CASSPRGETGKKTEAFF.

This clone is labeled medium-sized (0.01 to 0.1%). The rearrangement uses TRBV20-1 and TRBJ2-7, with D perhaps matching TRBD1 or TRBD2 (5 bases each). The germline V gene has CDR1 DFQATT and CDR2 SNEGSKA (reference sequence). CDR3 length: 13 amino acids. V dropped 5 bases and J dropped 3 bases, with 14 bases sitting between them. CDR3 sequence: CSAAQGRGYEQYF. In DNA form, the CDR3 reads TGCAGTGCTGCCCAGGGACGGGGCTACGAGCAGTACTTC.